This passage covers 27 T cell receptor beta chains from one sample sequenced in a study of blood T cell repertoires in COVID-19. The data were produced by immunoSEQ multiplex PCR, yet TCRdb's version contains in-frame clones alone and is incomplete. The data contain approximately 330,000 clones, 85% to 90% of them singletons. The sequenced sample was PBMCs or T cells enriched from blood (not recorded which). These receptors all come from a woman younger than 45 who had recovered from COVID-19.

This rearrangement joins TRBV11-2 to TRBJ1-2; TRBD1 is a possible D gene (5 bases). V was clipped by 5 bases and J by 8 bases, with 18 bases between them. The CDR3 extends over 14 amino acids. Germline V gives CDR1 SGHAT, CDR2 FQNNGV. CDR3 DNA: TGTGCCAGCAGCCCCCCTTGGAGGGAGGGGGGCTACACCTTC. This gives the protein CASSPPWREGGYTF.

The chain has TRBV3-1 (or the pseudogene TRBV3-2) and TRBJ1-4; 10 bases agree with TRBD1. This CDR3 region has 14 residues. J lost 8 bases, V lost 4 bases, and 4 bases had no gene match. From germline, CDR1 is LGHDT and CDR2 YNNKEL (reference sequence). CDR3: CASSRDRGQEKLFF. The CDR3 DNA is TGTGCCAGCAGCCGAGACAGGGGGCAGGAAAAACTGTTTTTT.

The V and J genes are TRBV7-8 and TRBJ1-6; no firm D call. CDR3 length: 16 residues. The germline gives CDR1 SGHVS, CDR2 FQNEAQ. Trimming took off 4 bases at V and 9 bases at J, with 19 bases between the two ends. This chain's CDR3 is CASSSQAVEFGSPLHF. In nucleotides, the CDR3 is TGTGCCAGCAGCTCCCAGGCAGTGGAATTCGGTTCACCCCTCCACTTT. Combining the CDR3 with reference TRBV7-8 and TRBJ1-6 gives the whole variable domain GAGVSQSPRYKVAKRGQDVALRCDPISGHVSLFWYQQALGQGPEFLTYFQNEAQLDKSGLPSDRFFAERPEGSVSTLKIQRTQQEDSAVYLCASSSQAVEFGSPLHFGNGTRLTVT.

The chain recombines TRBV19 with TRBJ1-4; tentatively, D is TRBD1 (6 bases). The CDR3 is 15 residues long. Germline CDR1 and CDR2: LNHDA and SQIVND (reference sequence). V lost 4 bases, J lost 3 bases, and 12 bases lay in between. The CDR3 region is CASSNTGSANEKLFF. The CDR3 DNA sequence: TGTGCCAGTAGTAATACAGGGTCGGCTAATGAAAAACTGTTTTTT.

Here the CDR3 reads CAISAGLVGDEQFF. Written as DNA, the CDR3 is TGTGCCATCAGCGCTGGACTAGTCGGCGATGAGCAGTTCTTC. The rearrangement joins TRBV10-3 to TRBJ2-1; 7 positions match TRBD2. Trimming cost V 6 bases and J 8 bases; bases outside gene matches: 10. Germline lookup yields CDR1 ENHRY and CDR2 SYGVKD. The CDR3 is made up of 14 amino acids.

The V gene is TRBV12-3 or TRBV12-4, the J gene TRBJ2-1; 9 bases align to TRBD1. V gave up 5 bases and J gave up 8 bases; unmatched junction bases: 1. The CDR3 extends over 12 amino acids. Written as DNA, the CDR3 is TGTGCCAGCAGTCGACAGGGGGATGAGCAGTTCTTC. Protein: CASSRQGDEQFF.

V is TRBV27 and J is TRBJ1-3, with D hard to call. The CDR3 covers 15 residues. Germline CDR1 reads MNHEY; CDR2 reads SMNVEV (reference sequence). V was trimmed by 0 bases and J by 2 bases, leaving 8 bases between them. CDR3 sequence: CASSLSHSPGNTIYF. Here the CDR3 DNA reads TGTGCCAGCAGTTTATCACATTCCCCTGGAAACACCATATATTTT.

Concerning this clone: Mismatch with germline at one junction end may stem from a read error. The chain uses TRBV13 and TRBJ1-5; D possibly corresponds to TRBD1 (5 bases). This CDR3 has 13 residues. Germline V CDR1 and CDR2: PRHDT, FYEKMQ (reference sequence). Here the CDR3 reads CASSQGSHQPQHF. CDR3 nucleotide sequence: TGTGCCAGCAGCCAGGGTAGCCATCAGCCCCAGCATTTT.

The genes are TRBV5-1 and TRBJ2-1; tentative D call: TRBD2 (5 bases). CDR1 SGHRS and CDR2 YFSETQ come from the germline V gene. The CDR3 runs 20 residues. Trimming cost V 0 bases and J 0 bases, with 22 bases left between them. CDR3 loop: CASSLAPGSPLLSSYNEQFF. The CDR3 DNA sequence: TGCGCCAGCAGCTTGGCCCCGGGGTCTCCTTTACTTAGCTCCTACAATGAGCAGTTCTTC.

The gene calls are TRBV18 and TRBJ2-7; 7 bases line up with TRBD1. The CDR3 runs to 15 residues. Germline loops: CDR1 KGHSH, CDR2 LQKENI. J gave up 2 bases and V 2 bases, and 6 bases lay outside the gene matches. CDR3 nucleotide sequence: TGTGCCAGCTCACCAGGGACAGTGGATCCCTACGAGCAGTACTTC. Protein product: CASSPGTVDPYEQYF.

The rearrangement uses TRBV9 and TRBJ2-1, with D tentatively TRBD2 (7 bases). The length of the CDR3 is 15 residues. CDR1 is SGDLS and CDR2 is YYNGEE in the germline V gene. The ends were cut back, 7 bases at V and 7 bases at J, with 21 bases in the middle. The CDR3 DNA reads as TGTGCCAGCGGGCCGAGCGGGACATCAGGGAATGAGCAGTTCTTC. Its translation is CASGPSGTSGNEQFF.

This clone came up once. The chain recombines TRBV19 with TRBJ2-4, with TRBD1 as a possible D gene (6 bases). Per the germline V gene, CDR1 is LNHDA and CDR2 is SQIVND (reference sequence). V was clipped by 8 bases and J by 7 bases, with 15 bases between them. CDR3 length: 13 residues. The chain's CDR3 is CASDYSGGNIQYF. The DNA of the CDR3 is TGTGCCAGTGATTACAGTGGGGGCAACATTCAGTACTTC. Supplemented by reference TRBV19 and TRBJ2-4, the full variable domain reads DGGITQSPKYLFRKEGQNVTLSCEQNLNHDAMYWYRQDPGQGLRLIYYSQIVNDFQKGDIAEGYSVSREKKESFPLTVTSAQKNPTAFYLCASDYSGGNIQYFGAGTRLSVL.

V usage is TRBV24-1 and J usage is TRBJ1-4, with 7 bases that match TRBD1. V trimming: 4 bases; J trimming: 2 bases; junction bases outside the gene matches: 3. This CDR3 region has 15 residues. The germline gives CDR1 KGHDR, CDR2 SFDVKD. This CDR3 is CATSDLGQTNEKLFF. The CDR3 coding sequence is TGTGCCACCAGTGACCTGGGACAGACTAATGAAAAACTGTTTTTT.

The V call is TRBV10-3, the J call TRBJ1-4; a weak D match, TRBD1 (6 bases). CDR1 and CDR2 from the germline V gene are ENHRY and SYGVKD. V shed 0 bases and J shed 8 bases, with 13 bases lying between them. The CDR3 loop spans 15 amino acids. The CDR3 DNA reads TGTGCCATCAGTGAGTCGGTACAGGGCCACGAAAAACTGTTTTTT. Translated, it gives CAISESVQGHEKLFF.

The chain recombines TRBV25-1 with TRBJ2-5; tentative D call: TRBD2 (6 bases). The V end was cut by 6 bases, the J end by 3 bases, with 14 bases between. The germline V gene has CDR1 MGHDK and CDR2 SYGVNS. The CDR3 totals 14 residues. CDR3 coding DNA: TGTGCCAGCAGGGATGGAGGAGGGAAAGAGACCCAGTACTTC. It codes for CASRDGGGKETQYF.

The genes are TRBV4-2 and TRBJ2-1; 7 nucleotides align to TRBD2. This CDR3 has 18 amino acids. The V gene's germline CDR1 is LGHNA and CDR2 YNFKEQ. With V trimmed by 3 bases and J by 1 base, 12 bases remained unmatched. This CDR3 is CASSQALSREESYNEQFF. The CDR3 coding sequence is TGTGCCAGCAGCCAGGCTCTCTCTCGGGAGGAGTCCTACAATGAGCAGTTCTTC.

The V call is TRBV11-3, the J call TRBJ1-1; D remains ambiguous. Trimming removed 5 bases at V and 1 base at J, with 8 bases between. The germline CDR1 and CDR2 sequences are SGHNT and YENEEA. This CDR3 has 13 amino acids. The CDR3 spells CASSLMANTEAFF. CDR3 sequence (DNA): TGTGCCAGCAGCCTGATGGCGAACACTGAAGCTTTCTTT.

This clone was recorded only once. The chain recombines TRBV27 with TRBJ2-1, with TRBD2 identical over 10 bases. With V trimmed by 3 bases and J by 0 bases, 11 bases remained unmatched. This CDR3 is built from 19 residues. The germline CDR1 and CDR2 sequences are MNHEY and SMNVEV (reference sequence). CDR3 sequence: CASSFFASGRVGSYNEQFF. The CDR3, as DNA: TGTGCCAGCAGTTTTTTTGCTAGCGGGAGAGTAGGCTCCTACAATGAGCAGTTCTTC.

The genes are TRBV18 and TRBJ1-1, with 11 positions matching TRBD1. Germline V gene lookup returns CDR1 KGHSH and CDR2 LQKENI. CDR3 length equals 14 residues. J gave up 3 bases and V 7 bases, and 4 bases lay outside the gene matches. In DNA form, the CDR3 reads TGTGCCAGCTTGCCGGGACAGGGGGACACTGAAGCTTTCTTT. Translated, it gives CASLPGQGDTEAFF.

The chain employs TRBV6-5 and TRBJ1-1; D not certain. The CDR3 has 14 amino acids. Germline CDR1 and CDR2: MNHEY and SVGAGI. The germline V and J ends were trimmed by 2 bases and 1 base, with 8 bases remaining between them. The CDR3 is CASSYRGRNTEAFF. The CDR3 DNA reads TGTGCCAGCAGTTACAGAGGAAGGAACACTGAAGCTTTCTTT.

The V gene is TRBV6-6, the J gene TRBJ1-2; TRBD1 is a possible D gene (5 bases). The CDR3 runs to 13 residues. Germline loops: CDR1 MNHNY, CDR2 SVGAGI (reference sequence). Trimming took 8 bases from V and 1 from J, leaving 11 bases between them. CDR3 amino acids: CASRQTDNYGYTF. The CDR3 DNA reads as TGTGCCAGCCGCCAGACAGATAACTATGGCTACACCTTC.

V is TRBV3-1 (or the pseudogene TRBV3-2) and J is TRBJ1-6, with 8 bases lining up with TRBD1. The CDR3 covers 15 residues. Germline CDR1 is LGHDT and CDR2 is YNNKEL (reference sequence). With V trimmed by 4 bases and J by 7 bases, 6 bases remained unmatched. CDR3: CASSPRTGMNSPLHF. In DNA form, the CDR3 reads TGTGCCAGCAGCCCACGGACAGGGATGAATTCACCCCTCCACTTT.

The rearrangement joins TRBV27 to TRBJ1-4, with TRBD1 identical over 10 bases. This CDR3 region has 16 residues. V lost 5 bases and J lost 7; bases outside the gene matches: 10. Germline-derived CDR1 and CDR2 are MNHEY and SMNVEV (reference sequence). The CDR3 is CASSTNDRGQGEKLFF. CDR3 DNA sequence: TGTGCCAGCAGTACAAACGACAGGGGGCAGGGTGAAAAACTGTTTTTT.

This CDR3 is CASSPRGQETQYF. The CDR3 DNA is TGTGCCAGCAGCCCCAGGGGGCAAGAGACCCAGTACTTC. The genes are TRBV3-1 (or the pseudogene TRBV3-2) and TRBJ2-5; the match to TRBD1 covers 7 bases. This CDR3 comprises 13 residues. Germline V lookup: CDR1 LGHDT, CDR2 YNNKEL (reference sequence). V was pared by 4 bases and J by 2 bases, with 1 base of the junction left unmatched.

CDR3 nucleotides: TGCGCCAGCGGCAGGGACAGGGGCACCTCCTACGAGCAGTACTTC. This sequence encodes CASGRDRGTSYEQYF. This chain connects TRBV4-1 to TRBJ2-7, with 10 bases lining up with TRBD1. The V gene end was trimmed by 8 bases and the J gene end by 0 bases; junction bases not matched to a gene: 7. Germline V gene sequence: CDR1 MGHRA, CDR2 YSYEKL. The CDR3 totals 15 residues.

The chain uses TRBV30 and TRBJ2-3; TRBD1 matches 7 bases. CDR3 size: 14 residues. J was trimmed by 1 base and V by 1 base; bases with no gene match: 2. CDR1 is GTSNPN and CDR2 is SVGIG in the germline V gene (reference sequence). The CDR3 nucleotides read TGTGCCTGGAGTGGACAGGGAGGCACAGATACGCAGTATTTT. It encodes CAWSGQGGTDTQYF.

J is TRBJ1-1 and V is TRBV18; D ambiguous. Germline CDR1 reads KGHSH; CDR2 reads LQKENI. This CDR3 is built from 15 residues. V was trimmed by 0 bases and J by 2 bases, leaving 10 bases between them. The CDR3 nucleotides are TGTGCCAGCTCACCACCTTGGGCGTCAAACACTGAAGCTTTCTTT. It codes for CASSPPWASNTEAFF.